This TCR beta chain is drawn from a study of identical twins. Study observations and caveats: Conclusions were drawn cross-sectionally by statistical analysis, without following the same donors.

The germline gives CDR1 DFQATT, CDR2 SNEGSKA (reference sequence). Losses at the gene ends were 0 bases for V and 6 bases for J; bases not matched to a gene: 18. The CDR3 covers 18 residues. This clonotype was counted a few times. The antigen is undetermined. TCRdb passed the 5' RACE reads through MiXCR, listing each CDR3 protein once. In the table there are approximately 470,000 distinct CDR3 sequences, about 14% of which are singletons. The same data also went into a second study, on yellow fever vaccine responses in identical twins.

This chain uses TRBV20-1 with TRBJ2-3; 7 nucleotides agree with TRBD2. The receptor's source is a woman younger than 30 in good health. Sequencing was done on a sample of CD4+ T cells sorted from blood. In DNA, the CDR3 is TGCAGTGCTAGAGAGGTCCCCATCTTCGCGGGGGTGGTGGATACGCAGTATTTT. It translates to CSAREVPIFAGVVDTQYF.